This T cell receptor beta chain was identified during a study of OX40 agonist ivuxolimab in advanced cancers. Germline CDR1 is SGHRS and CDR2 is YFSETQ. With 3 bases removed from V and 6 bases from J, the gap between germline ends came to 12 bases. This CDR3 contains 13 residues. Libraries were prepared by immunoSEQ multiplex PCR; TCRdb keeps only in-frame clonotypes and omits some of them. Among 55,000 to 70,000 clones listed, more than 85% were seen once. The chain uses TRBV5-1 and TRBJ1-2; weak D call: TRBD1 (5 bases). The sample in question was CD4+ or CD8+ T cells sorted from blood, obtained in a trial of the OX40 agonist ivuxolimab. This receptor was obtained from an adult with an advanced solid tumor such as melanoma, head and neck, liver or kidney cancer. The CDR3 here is CASSSGIRDGYTF. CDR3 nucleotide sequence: TGCGCCAGCAGCTCAGGGATTCGGGATGGCTACACCTTC.